Below, 19 T cell receptor beta chains from the same sample are listed, as sequenced in a study of CD8+ T cells in alopecia areata. Extracted RNA was reverse transcribed into cDNA, the sequencing template. Only in-frame clones appear in the TCRdb table, and some are missing; sequencing was by immunoSEQ multiplex PCR. The table includes about 37,000 clones, nearly 55% detected once. In the case of four or five patients, the CD4+ cells were sorted into CD25+CD127- cells. What was sequenced was CD4+ Tregs sorted from blood. The receptors here all came from a human donor with alopecia areata.

The genes are TRBV4-1 and TRBJ2-5; 7 nucleotides agree with TRBD1. The CDR3 covers 13 residues. CDR1 is MGHRA and CDR2 is YSYEKL in the germline V gene. The J segment lost 2 bases and the V segment lost 5 bases, leaving 2 bases of the junction unmatched. The CDR3: CASSADRQETQYF. CDR3 in DNA: TGCGCCAGCAGCGCGGACAGGCAAGAGACCCAGTACTTC.

This clone was counted between two and nine times. This sequence joins TRBV5-1 and TRBJ2-1, with TRBD1 matching over 7 bases. The CDR3 loop spans 15 amino acids. Unmatched junction bases numbered 10, after V lost 8 bases and J lost 2 bases. Germline CDR1 and CDR2: SGHRS and YFSETQ. CDR3 nucleotide sequence: TGCGCCAGTTCTTTCGGGGACAGAGCCTACAATGAGCAGTTCTTC. It specifies CASSFGDRAYNEQFF.

The J gene is TRBJ1-1, the V gene TRBV23-1, with 8 positions matching TRBD1. TRBV23-1 belongs to the ORF category, with a function that is uncertain. The CDR3 extends over 15 amino acids. V was pared by 2 bases and J by 4 bases, with 6 bases of the junction left unmatched. CDR3 DNA: TGCGCCAGCAGTCAACAGACAGGGGCCCTCACTGAAGCTTTCTTT. Protein: CASSQQTGALTEAFF.

The V gene is TRBV30, the J gene TRBJ2-5; 8 bases map to TRBD1. CDR3 size: 13 residues. Germline CDR1 reads GTSNPN; CDR2 reads SVGIG (reference sequence). V lost 4 bases to trimming and J lost 4 bases; unmatched junction nucleotides: 5. CDR3 coding DNA: TGTGCCTGGAACCGTGGACAGGGAGAGACCCAGTACTTC. This sequence encodes CAWNRGQGETQYF.

This sequence joins TRBV20-1 and TRBJ2-7; perhaps TRBD2 as D (5 bases). The V gene's germline CDR1 is DFQATT and CDR2 SNEGSKA (reference sequence). This CDR3 comprises 10 residues. Trimming pared 6 bases from V and 7 bases from J, leaving 10 bases between. CDR3 nucleotides: TGCAGTGCCCCGGGAAAGGAGCAGTACTTC. Translated, it gives CSAPGKEQYF.

This rearrangement joins TRBV7-2 to TRBJ1-2; maybe TRBD1 (5 bases). CDR3 length equals 13 residues. Deletions cut 1 base from V and 8 bases from J, with 11 bases between. Germline lookup yields CDR1 SGHTA and CDR2 FQGNSA. In DNA form, the CDR3 reads TGTGCCAGCAGCTTAGGATCAGGGAACGGCTACACCTTC. It is translated as CASSLGSGNGYTF.

This clone was counted between two and nine times. The V call is TRBV7-9, the J call TRBJ2-7; TRBD1 agrees at 8 bases. After removal of 3 bases from V and 3 bases from J, the junction contained 4 bases not matched to a gene. CDR1 and CDR2 from the germline V gene are SEHNR and FQNEAQ (reference sequence). CDR3 length: 14 residues. The CDR3 reads CASSFGQGLYEQYF. The DNA for the CDR3 is TGTGCCAGCAGCTTTGGACAGGGTCTCTACGAGCAGTACTTC.

In the case of this clone: The junction does not match germline at one end; this may be a read error. CDR3 sequence: CASSPDRNSPLHF. The CDR3 DNA is TGTGCTAGCAGCCCGGACAGGAATTCACCCCTCCACTTT. The chain has TRBV7-7 and TRBJ1-6, with 7 bases that match TRBD1. The CDR3 spans 13 residues. The germline gives CDR1 SSHAT, CDR2 FNYEAQ (reference sequence).

CDR3 sequence: CASSSGTERYGYTF. DNA of the CDR3: TGTGCCAGCAGCTCGGGGACGGAACGCTATGGCTACACCTTC. The rearrangement joins TRBV5-4 to TRBJ1-2; D might be TRBD1 (5 bases). CDR3 length: 14 residues. From germline, CDR1 is SGHNT and CDR2 YYREEE (reference sequence). V was pared by 3 bases and J by 4 bases, with 13 bases between.

The gene calls are TRBV7-2 and TRBJ1-2; D remains unclear. Germline CDR1 reads SGHTA; CDR2 reads FQGNSA. This CDR3 spans 14 amino acids. The germline V and J ends were trimmed by 3 bases and 5 bases, with 13 bases remaining between them. CDR3: CASSFGRDGYGYTF. The CDR3 region has the DNA TGTGCCAGCAGCTTCGGTAGGGATGGATATGGCTACACCTTC. Based on the CDR3 plus reference TRBV7-2 and TRBJ1-2, the full variable domain is GAGVSQSPSNKVTEKGKDVELRCDPISGHTALYWYRQSLGQGLEFLIYFQGNSAPDKSGLPSDRFSAERTGGSVSTLTIQRTQQEDSAVYLCASSFGRDGYGYTFGSGTRLTVV.

DNA for the CDR3: TGCGCCAGCAGCTTCGGGGGGGCGGAGTATTTT. It translates to CASSFGGAEYF. J is TRBJ2-3 and V is TRBV5-1; 8 bases match TRBD2. Germline CDR1 and CDR2: SGHRS and YFSETQ. The V segment lost 2 bases and the J segment 13 bases; nucleotides outside the gene matches: 3. CDR3 length: 11 amino acids.

The chain joins TRBV5-1 to TRBJ2-1; weak D call: TRBD2 (6 bases). Germline-derived CDR1 and CDR2 are SGHRS and YFSETQ. CDR3 length equals 13 residues. V dropped 4 bases and J dropped 4 bases, with 9 bases sitting between them. This CDR3 reads CASSIAEYNEQFF. As DNA, the CDR3 is TGCGCCAGCAGCATAGCGGAGTACAATGAGCAGTTCTTC.

This clone was seen more than once but under ten times. The chain combines TRBV4-1 with TRBJ2-3, with 7 bases aligning to TRBD1. This CDR3 comprises 13 residues. Per germline, CDR1 MGHRA and CDR2 YSYEKL. With V trimmed by 11 bases and J by 2 bases, 7 bases remained unmatched. DNA of the CDR3: TGCGCCGGAAAGGGGGCGAACACAGATACGCAGTATTTT. This codes for CAGKGANTDTQYF.

The chain joins TRBV11-3 to TRBJ1-1, with D uncertain. Trimming stripped 5 bases from V and 5 bases from J, with 18 bases between. The V gene's germline CDR1 is SGHNT and CDR2 YENEEA. The CDR3 covers 15 residues. The CDR3 here is CASSPLRGIATEAFF. CDR3 nucleotide sequence: TGTGCCAGCAGCCCCCTGCGGGGTATCGCGACTGAAGCTTTCTTT.

The genes are TRBV30 and TRBJ1-2, with D maybe TRBD1 (5 bases). Deletions cut 8 bases from V and 3 bases from J, with 13 bases between. Germline V gene data show CDR1 as GTSNPN and CDR2 as SVGIG (reference sequence). The CDR3 spans 12 residues. The CDR3 loop is CARDRRDYGYTF. The CDR3 DNA sequence: TGTGCCCGGGACCGCAGAGACTATGGCTACACCTTC.

As regards this clone: Sequence at one end of the junction differs from germline and may be a read error. J is TRBJ1-4 and V is TRBV25-1; 7 nucleotides agree with TRBD1. This CDR3 spans 15 amino acids. Per germline, CDR1 MGHDK and CDR2 SYGVNS. CDR3 DNA sequence: TGTGCCAGCAGAACCCGGACAGGAACTCATGAAAAACTGTTTTTT. Translating gives CASRTRTGTHEKLFF.

V is TRBV5-1 and J is TRBJ1-1; no definite D call. Germline loops: CDR1 SGHRS, CDR2 YFSETQ. The length of the CDR3 is 14 residues. V lost 5 bases and J 1 base, leaving 12 bases between the germline ends. The CDR3 protein is CASSLGPWNTEAFF. The CDR3 DNA sequence: TGCGCCAGCAGTCTCGGTCCGTGGAACACTGAAGCTTTCTTT.

The rearrangement links TRBV7-2 to TRBJ1-2, with 8 bases fitting TRBD1. The J segment lost 4 bases and the V segment lost 1 base, leaving 14 bases of the junction unmatched. CDR1 is SGHTA and CDR2 is FQGNSA in the germline V gene. CDR3 length: 18 amino acids. The CDR3 is CASSLGDYRGTRGYGYTF. The CDR3 nucleotides read TGTGCCAGCAGCTTAGGGGATTACAGGGGGACCAGGGGCTATGGCTACACCTTC.

The DNA for the CDR3 is TGTGCCAGTAGACCGGGACAGGGGCTCTATGGCTACACCTTC. This translates into CASRPGQGLYGYTF. The chain is built from TRBV19 and TRBJ1-2; TRBD1 aligns across 10 bases. Per the germline V gene, CDR1 is LNHDA and CDR2 is SQIVND (reference sequence). V was pared by 6 bases and J by 4 bases, with 5 bases of the junction left unmatched. The CDR3 contains 14 residues.